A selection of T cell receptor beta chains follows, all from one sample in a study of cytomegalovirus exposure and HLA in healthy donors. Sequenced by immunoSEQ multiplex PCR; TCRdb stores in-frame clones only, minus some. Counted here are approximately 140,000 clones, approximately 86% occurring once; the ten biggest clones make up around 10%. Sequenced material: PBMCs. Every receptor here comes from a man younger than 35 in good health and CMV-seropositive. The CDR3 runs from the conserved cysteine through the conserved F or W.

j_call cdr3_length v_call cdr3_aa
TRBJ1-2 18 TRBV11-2 CASSLKGQGPQPAYGYTF
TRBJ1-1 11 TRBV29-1 CSVGRGTEAFF
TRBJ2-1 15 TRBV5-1 CASSWGLRSSNEQFF
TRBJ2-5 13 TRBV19 CATSSGYQETQYF
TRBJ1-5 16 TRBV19 CASSIRATGTIQTQHF
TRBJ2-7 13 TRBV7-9 CASSLGTLMEQYF
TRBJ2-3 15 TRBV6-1 CASSAGGRGTDTQYF
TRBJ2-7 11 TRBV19 CASSILYEQYF
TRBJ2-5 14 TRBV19 CASSNWDTEGTQYF
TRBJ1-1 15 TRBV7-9 CASSLVHQGNTEAFF
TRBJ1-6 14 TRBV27 CASSFTGGYSPLHF
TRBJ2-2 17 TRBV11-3 CASSLKSRTGGSGELFF
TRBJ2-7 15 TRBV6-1 CASSEAGTGDHEQYF
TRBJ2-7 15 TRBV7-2 CASSLGAGVGYEQYF
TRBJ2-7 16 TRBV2 CASSAYSTSVAYEQYF
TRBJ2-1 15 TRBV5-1 CASSLMGRGYNEQFF
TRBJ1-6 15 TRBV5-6 CASSLGLDRGPPLHF
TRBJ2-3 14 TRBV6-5 CASSYGRSTDTQYF
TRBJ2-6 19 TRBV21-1 CASSKVRQGRGSGANVLTF
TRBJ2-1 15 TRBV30 CAWSVGGRSYNEQFF
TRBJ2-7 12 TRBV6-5 CASSSGQSRQYF
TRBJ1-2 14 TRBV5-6 CASSQEGFFYGYTF
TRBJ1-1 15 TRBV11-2 CASSLDTEMNTEAFF
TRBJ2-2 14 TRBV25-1 CASKEDRVTGELFF
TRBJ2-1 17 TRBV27 CASSHYPEIGVYNEQFF
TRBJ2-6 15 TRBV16 CASSHLGIGANVLTF
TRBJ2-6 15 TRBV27 CASTTGEDGANVLTF
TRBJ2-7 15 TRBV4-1 CASSQEPGAHYEQYF
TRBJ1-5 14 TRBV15 CATSLDRRNQPQHF
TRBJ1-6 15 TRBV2 CASRLQGDYNSPLHF
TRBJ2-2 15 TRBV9 CASSVGTLVSGELFF
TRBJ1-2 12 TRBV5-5 CASSLVSYGYTF
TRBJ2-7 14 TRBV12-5 CASGRGLAGGEQYF
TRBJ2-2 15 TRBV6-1 CALRNAGSDTGELFF
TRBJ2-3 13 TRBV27 CASSRGWPDTQYF
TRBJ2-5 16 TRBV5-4 CASSLALGAREETQYF
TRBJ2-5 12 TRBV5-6 CASSLVRETQYF
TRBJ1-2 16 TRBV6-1 CASSENPAGQGGGYTF
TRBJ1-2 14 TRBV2 CASSQQGLFYGYTF
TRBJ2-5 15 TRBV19 CASQPGQGFGETQYF